A selection of T cell receptor beta chains follows, all from one sample in a study of PD-L1 blockade in urothelial cancer. Clones were read by immunoSEQ multiplex PCR, and TCRdb kept only the in-frame ones, dropping some. There are about 45,000 clones in the sample; 91% occur only once, and approximately 7.5% lies in the top ten. The sample consisted of PBMCs, taken around atezolizumab (anti-PD-L1) treatment. These receptors were collected from a man between 65 and 80 years old with urothelial cancer. CDR3s leave out the opening cysteine and the closing phenylalanine or tryptophan. Fields, in order: V gene, J gene, CDR3 protein.

TRBV6-1	TRBJ1-4	ASSELEKLF
TRBV5-4	TRBJ2-1	ASSFERGEQF
TRBV11-2	TRBJ1-4	ASSLEARVGEKLF
TRBV7-9	TRBJ1-1	ASSLGVRTEAF
TRBV6-1	TRBJ2-5	ASSEGTTAQETQY
TRBV27	TRBJ2-4	ASSLKQTKNIQY
TRBV28	TRBJ1-1	ASSLIRGNTEAF
TRBV27	TRBJ2-3	ATARRGTSGRASDTQY
TRBV27	TRBJ2-3	AIKVGRGTQY
TRBV29-1	TRBJ2-3	SALLARRTDTQY
TRBV7-2	TRBJ1-5	ASSETTGVRQPQH
TRBV7-9	TRBJ2-1	ASSLAGGSEQF
TRBV7-9	TRBJ2-3	ASSLGAQDTQY
TRBV11-2	TRBJ2-7	ASSFPGGIPYEQY
TRBV5-4	TRBJ2-3	ASSNYRVTDTQY
TRBV28	TRBJ1-4	ASSLFGLGEKLF
TRBV30	TRBJ2-3	AWSVRADTQY
TRBV7-2	TRBJ2-5	ASSLVGGQETQY
TRBV5-4	TRBJ1-4	ASSSQGRSEKLF
TRBV5-1	TRBJ2-6	ASSGTGLPGANVLT